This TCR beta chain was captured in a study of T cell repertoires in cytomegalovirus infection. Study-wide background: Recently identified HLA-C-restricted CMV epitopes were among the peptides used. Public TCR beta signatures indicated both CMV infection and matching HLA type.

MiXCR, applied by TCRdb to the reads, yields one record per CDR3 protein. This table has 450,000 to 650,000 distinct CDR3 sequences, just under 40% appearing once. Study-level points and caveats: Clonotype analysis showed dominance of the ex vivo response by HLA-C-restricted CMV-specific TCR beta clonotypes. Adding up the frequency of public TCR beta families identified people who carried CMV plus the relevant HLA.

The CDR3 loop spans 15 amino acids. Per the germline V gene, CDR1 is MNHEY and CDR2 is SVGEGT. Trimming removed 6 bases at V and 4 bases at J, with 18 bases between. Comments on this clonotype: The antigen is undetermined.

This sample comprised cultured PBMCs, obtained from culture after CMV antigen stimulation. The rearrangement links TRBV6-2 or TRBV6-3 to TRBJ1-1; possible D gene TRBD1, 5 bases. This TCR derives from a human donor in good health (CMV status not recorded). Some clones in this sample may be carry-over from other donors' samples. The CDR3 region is CASRPPGASGTEAFF. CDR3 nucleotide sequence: TGTGCCAGCAGGCCCCCTGGGGCATCGGGCACTGAAGCTTTCTTT.